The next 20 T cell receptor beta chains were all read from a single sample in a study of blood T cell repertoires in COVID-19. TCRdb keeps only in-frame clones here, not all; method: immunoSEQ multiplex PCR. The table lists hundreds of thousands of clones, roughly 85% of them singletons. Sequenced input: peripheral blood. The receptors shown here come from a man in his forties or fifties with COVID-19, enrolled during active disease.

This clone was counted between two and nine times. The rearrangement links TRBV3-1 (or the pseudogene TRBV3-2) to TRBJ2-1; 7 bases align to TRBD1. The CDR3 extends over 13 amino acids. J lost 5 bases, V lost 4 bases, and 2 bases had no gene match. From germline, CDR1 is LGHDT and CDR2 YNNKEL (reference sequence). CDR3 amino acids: CASSRGTDNEQFF. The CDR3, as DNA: TGTGCCAGCAGCCGAGGGACAGACAATGAGCAGTTCTTC.

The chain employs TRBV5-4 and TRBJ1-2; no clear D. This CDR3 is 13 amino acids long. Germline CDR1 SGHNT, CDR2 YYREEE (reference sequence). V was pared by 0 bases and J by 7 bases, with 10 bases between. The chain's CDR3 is CASSLGASVGYTF. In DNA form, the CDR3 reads TGTGCCAGCAGCTTGGGGGCCTCGGTTGGCTACACCTTC.

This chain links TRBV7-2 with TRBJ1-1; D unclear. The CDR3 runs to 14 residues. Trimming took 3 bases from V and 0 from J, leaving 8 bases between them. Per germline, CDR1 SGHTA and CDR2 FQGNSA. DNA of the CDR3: TGTGCCAGCAGCTTTCTGAACATGAACACTGAAGCTTTCTTT. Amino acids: CASSFLNMNTEAFF. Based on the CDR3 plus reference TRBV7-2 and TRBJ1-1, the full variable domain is GAGVSQSPSNKVTEKGKDVELRCDPISGHTALYWYRQSLGQGLEFLIYFQGNSAPDKSGLPSDRFSAERTGGSVSTLTIQRTQQEDSAVYLCASSFLNMNTEAFFGQGTRLTVV.

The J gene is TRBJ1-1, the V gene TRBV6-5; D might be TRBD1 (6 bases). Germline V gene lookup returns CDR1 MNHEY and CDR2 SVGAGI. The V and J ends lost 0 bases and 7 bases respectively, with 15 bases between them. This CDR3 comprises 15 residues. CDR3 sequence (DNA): TGTGCCAGCAGTTACTCGACCCAGGGGAAGGGTGAAGCTTTCTTT. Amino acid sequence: CASSYSTQGKGEAFF.

The CDR3 coding sequence is TGTGCCAGCAGCTTACCCATGGGGGGGTTAGGTGGCTACACCTTC. It translates to CASSLPMGGLGGYTF. V usage is TRBV5-4 and J usage is TRBJ1-2, with a weak D call TRBD1 (5 bases). V lost 2 bases and J lost 7, with 18 bases in between. From germline, CDR1 is SGHNT and CDR2 YYREEE (reference sequence). CDR3 length: 15 residues.

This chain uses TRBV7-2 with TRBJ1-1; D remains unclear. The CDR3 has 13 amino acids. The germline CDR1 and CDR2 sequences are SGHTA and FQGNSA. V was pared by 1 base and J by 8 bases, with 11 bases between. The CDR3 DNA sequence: TGTGCCAGCAGCTTAGAAAGGCGGTTGGAAGCTTTCTTT. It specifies CASSLERRLEAFF.

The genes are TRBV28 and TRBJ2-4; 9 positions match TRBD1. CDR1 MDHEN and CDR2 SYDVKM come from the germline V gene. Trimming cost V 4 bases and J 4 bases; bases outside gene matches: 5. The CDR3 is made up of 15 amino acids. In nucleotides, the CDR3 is TGTGCCAGCAGTTCAAACAGGGGGCAAAAAAACATTCAGTACTTC. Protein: CASSSNRGQKNIQYF.

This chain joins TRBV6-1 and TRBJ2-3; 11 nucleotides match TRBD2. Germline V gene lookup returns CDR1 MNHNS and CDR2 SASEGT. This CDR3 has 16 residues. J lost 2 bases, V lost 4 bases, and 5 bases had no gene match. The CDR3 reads CASSGLAGLDTDTQYF. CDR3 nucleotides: TGTGCCAGCAGTGGACTAGCGGGGCTAGACACAGATACGCAGTATTTT.

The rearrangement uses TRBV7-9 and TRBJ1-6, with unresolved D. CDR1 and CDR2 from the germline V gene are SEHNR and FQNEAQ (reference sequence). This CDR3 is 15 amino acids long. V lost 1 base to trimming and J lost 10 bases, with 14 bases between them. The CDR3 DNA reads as TGTGCCAGCAGCTTAGGACGGGGAGGAACATCACCCCTCCACTTT. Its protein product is CASSLGRGGTSPLHF.

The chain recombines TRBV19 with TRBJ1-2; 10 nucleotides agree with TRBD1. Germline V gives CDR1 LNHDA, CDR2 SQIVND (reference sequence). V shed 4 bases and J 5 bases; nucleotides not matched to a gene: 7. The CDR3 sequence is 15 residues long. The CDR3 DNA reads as TGTGCCAGTAGTACGACAGGGGGCGTCATGTATGGCTACACCTTC. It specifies CASSTTGGVMYGYTF. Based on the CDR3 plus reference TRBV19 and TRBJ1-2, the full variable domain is DGGITQSPKYLFRKEGQNVTLSCEQNLNHDAMYWYRQDPGQGLRLIYYSQIVNDFQKGDIAEGYSVSREKKESFPLTVTSAQKNPTAFYLCASSTTGGVMYGYTFGSGTRLTVV.

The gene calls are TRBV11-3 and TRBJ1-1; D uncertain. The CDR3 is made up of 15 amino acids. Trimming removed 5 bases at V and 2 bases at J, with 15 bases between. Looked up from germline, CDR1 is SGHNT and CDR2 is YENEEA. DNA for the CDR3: TGTGCCAGCAGCCGGAGCGACCATAAAAACACTGAAGCTTTCTTT. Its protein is CASSRSDHKNTEAFF.

The CDR3 loop is CASSLTAKEADTQYF. In DNA, the CDR3 is TGTGCCAGCAGCTTAACAGCCAAGGAGGCAGATACGCAGTATTTT. V gene TRBV7-3 combines with J gene TRBJ2-3; the D gene is possibly TRBD2 (5 bases). V lost 0 bases to trimming and J lost 4 bases, with 11 bases between them. Germline V CDR1 and CDR2: SGHTA, FQGTGA. The CDR3 is made up of 15 amino acids.

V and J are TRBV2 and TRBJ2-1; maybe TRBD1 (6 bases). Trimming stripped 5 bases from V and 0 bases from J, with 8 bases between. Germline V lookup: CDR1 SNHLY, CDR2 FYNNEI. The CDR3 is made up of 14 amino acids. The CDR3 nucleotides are TGTGCCAGCAGTCCCAGGGGCTCCTACAATGAGCAGTTCTTC. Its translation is CASSPRGSYNEQFF.

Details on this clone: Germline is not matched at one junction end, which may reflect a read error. In nucleotides, the CDR3 is TGCAGTGCTAGTCTAAGGCTAGCGGGGGGGCTTGGGTCCTTC. Translated: CSASLRLAGGLGSF. The chain combines TRBV20-1 with TRBJ2-4; 12 bases map to TRBD2. Germline values: CDR1 DFQATT, CDR2 SNEGSKA (reference sequence). CDR3 length equals 14 residues.

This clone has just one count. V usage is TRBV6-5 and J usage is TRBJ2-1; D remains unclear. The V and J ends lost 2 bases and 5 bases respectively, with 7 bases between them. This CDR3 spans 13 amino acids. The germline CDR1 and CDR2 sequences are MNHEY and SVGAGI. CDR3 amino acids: CASSYISDNEQFF. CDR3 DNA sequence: TGTGCCAGCAGTTACATATCTGACAATGAGCAGTTCTTC.

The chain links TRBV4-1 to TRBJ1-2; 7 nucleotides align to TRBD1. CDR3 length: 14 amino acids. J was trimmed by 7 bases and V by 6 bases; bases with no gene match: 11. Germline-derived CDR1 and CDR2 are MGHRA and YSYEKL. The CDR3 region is CASRPGQDMGGYTF. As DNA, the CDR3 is TGCGCCAGCAGGCCAGGACAGGATATGGGTGGCTACACCTTC.

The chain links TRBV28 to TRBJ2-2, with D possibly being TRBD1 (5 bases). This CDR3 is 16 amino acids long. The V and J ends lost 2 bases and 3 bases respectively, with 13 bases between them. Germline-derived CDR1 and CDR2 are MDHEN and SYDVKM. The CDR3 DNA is TGTGCCAGCAGTTTAGGACCCAGGGAATACACCGGGGAGCTGTTTTTT. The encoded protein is CASSLGPREYTGELFF.

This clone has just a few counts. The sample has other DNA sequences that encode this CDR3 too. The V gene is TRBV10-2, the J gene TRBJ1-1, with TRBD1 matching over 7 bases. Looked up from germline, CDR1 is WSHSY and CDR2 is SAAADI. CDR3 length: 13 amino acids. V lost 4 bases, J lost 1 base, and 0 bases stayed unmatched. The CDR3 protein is CASSGQGNTEAFF. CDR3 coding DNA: TGCGCCAGCAGTGGACAGGGGAACACTGAAGCTTTCTTT.

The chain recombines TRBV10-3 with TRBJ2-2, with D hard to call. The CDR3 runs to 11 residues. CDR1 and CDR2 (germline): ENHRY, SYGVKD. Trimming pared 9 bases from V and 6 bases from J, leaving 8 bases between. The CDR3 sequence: CAIFFAGELFF. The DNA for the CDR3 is TGTGCCATTTTTTTCGCCGGGGAGCTGTTTTTT.

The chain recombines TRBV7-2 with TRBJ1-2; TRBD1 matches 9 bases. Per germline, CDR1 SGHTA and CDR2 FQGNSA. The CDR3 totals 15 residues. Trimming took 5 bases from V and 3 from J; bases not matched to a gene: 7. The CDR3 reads CASSLRQGVDYGYTF. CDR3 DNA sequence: TGTGCCAGCAGCCTAAGACAGGGGGTTGACTATGGCTACACCTTC.